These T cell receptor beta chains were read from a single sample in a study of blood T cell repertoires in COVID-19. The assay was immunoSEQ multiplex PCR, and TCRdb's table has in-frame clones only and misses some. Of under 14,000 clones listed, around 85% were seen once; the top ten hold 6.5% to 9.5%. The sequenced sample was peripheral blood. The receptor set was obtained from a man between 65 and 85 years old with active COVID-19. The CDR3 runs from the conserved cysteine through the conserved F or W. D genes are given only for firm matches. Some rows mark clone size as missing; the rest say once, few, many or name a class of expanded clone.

CATTGTGSRGYGYTF TGTGCCACTACCGGGACTGGGTCTCGGGGCTATGGCTACACCTTC TRBJ1-2 TRBV10-3 . .
CASSYFGNTEAFF TGTGCCAGCAGTTACTTCGGGAACACTGAAGCTTTCTTT TRBJ1-1 TRBV6-6 . .
CASSSPLSGDFSGNTIYF TGTGCCAGCAGCTCACCTCTTTCCGGGGACTTCTCTGGAAACACCATATATTTT TRBJ1-3 TRBV11-2 . .
CASRGRGGDYGYTF TGTGCCAGTAGGGGGAGAGGGGGCGATTATGGCTACACCTTC TRBJ1-2 TRBV19 TRBD1 .
CASSLAGGSNQPQHF TGCGCCAGCAGCTTGGCAGGGGGAAGCAATCAGCCCCAGCATTTT TRBJ1-5 TRBV5-1 TRBD1 .
CASSRFEEGYTF TGTGCCAGCAGCCGTTTTGAGGAAGGCTACACCTTC TRBJ1-2 TRBV12-3/TRBV12-4 . .
CASSLQGNTEAFF TGTGCCAGCAGCCTCCAGGGCAACACTGAAGCTTTCTTT TRBJ1-1 TRBV7-9 . .
CASSSRGLTSFF TGTGCCAGCAGCTCCCGCGGGCTCACGTCATTCTTC TRBJ2-1 TRBV7-2 . .
CASSLVGQRYTEAFF TGTGCCAGCAGCTTAGTGGGACAGCGTTACACTGAAGCTTTCTTT TRBJ1-1 TRBV7-9 TRBD1 .
CASSPRGGDTEAFF TGCGCCAGCAGCCCTCGGGGAGGGGACACTGAAGCTTTCTTT TRBJ1-1 TRBV5-1 . .
CASSFTLNTEAFF TGTGCCAGTAGTTTCACACTGAACACTGAAGCTTTCTTT TRBJ1-1 TRBV19 . .
CASTPDSPTYEQYF TGTGCCAGCACCCCGGACAGCCCAACCTACGAGCAGTACTTC TRBJ2-7 TRBV6-2/TRBV6-3 . once
CASSPDSFSGNTIYF TGTGCCAGCAGCCCAGACAGCTTCTCTGGAAACACCATATATTTT TRBJ1-3 TRBV7-2 . few
CASSEGELATETQYF TGTGCCAGCAGTGAAGGCGAACTAGCAACAGAGACCCAGTACTTC TRBJ2-5 TRBV2 . few
CATSDLPQGSSYNEQFF TGTGCCACCAGTGATTTGCCCCAGGGGAGTAGCTACAATGAGCAGTTCTTC TRBJ2-1 TRBV24-1 . .
CASSSREGRWSPLHF TGTGCCAGCAGCTCACGGGAGGGAAGATGGTCACCCCTCCACTTT TRBJ1-6 TRBV7-8 . .
CASSLGTAWLNTIYF TGTGCCAGCAGCCTCGGGACAGCTTGGTTGAACACCATATATTTT TRBJ1-3 TRBV13 TRBD1 medium-sized
CASSQRAGGSRDTQYF TGTGCCAGCAGCCAACGTGCGGGGGGAAGTCGAGATACGCAGTATTTT TRBJ2-3 TRBV14 TRBD2 .
CASSQDQRGGQETQYF TGTGCCAGCAGCCAAGACCAGCGGGGGGGCCAAGAGACCCAGTACTTC TRBJ2-5 TRBV3-1/TRBV3-2 TRBD2 .
CASSPGGRGLRNTEAFF TGTGCCAGCAGTCCCGGTGGCAGGGGGCTGAGGAACACTGAAGCTTTCTTT TRBJ1-1 TRBV6-6 TRBD1 once
CASSVDEGSGTDTQYF TGTGCCAGCAGCGTAGACGAGGGTTCGGGCACAGATACGCAGTATTTT TRBJ2-3 TRBV9 . .
CASSPDRDTDTQYF TGTGCCAGTAGCCCTGACAGGGACACAGATACGCAGTATTTT TRBJ2-3 TRBV19 TRBD1 .
CASSQDPSTGQKTYGYTF TGTGCCAGCAGCCAAGATCCTAGTACGGGACAGAAAACCTATGGCTACACCTTC TRBJ1-2 TRBV7-9 TRBD1 .
CASSFGQGNRNTIYF TGTGCCAGCAGTTTTGGACAGGGGAACCGAAACACCATATATTTT TRBJ1-3 TRBV6-5 TRBD1 .
CASSYSSSGPSYEQYF TGTGCCAGCAGTTACTCCTCTAGCGGGCCCTCCTACGAGCAGTACTTC TRBJ2-7 TRBV6-2/TRBV6-3 TRBD2 .
CATSDFSLAGGNNEQFF TGTGCCACCAGTGATTTCTCTCTAGCGGGGGGAAACAATGAGCAGTTCTTC TRBJ2-1 TRBV24-1 TRBD2 .
CASSSQGYGYTF TGTGCCAGCAGTTCACAGGGTTATGGCTACACCTTC TRBJ1-2 TRBV12-3/TRBV12-4 . once
CASSTPGTGTYEQYF TGTGCCAGTAGTACGCCCGGGACAGGGACCTACGAGCAGTACTTC TRBJ2-7 TRBV19 TRBD1 .
CASSQDYFTYGYTF TGTGCCAGCAGCCAGGACTATTTCACCTATGGCTACACCTTC TRBJ1-2 TRBV5-4 . .
CSVEERQGISDEQFF TGCAGCGTTGAAGAGAGACAGGGAATTAGTGATGAGCAGTTCTTC TRBJ2-1 TRBV29-1 TRBD1 .
CASSPSGTATAEAFF TGTGCCAGCTCACCCTCCGGGACAGCGACTGCTGAAGCTTTCTTT TRBJ1-1 TRBV18 TRBD1 .
CASSYSAGDTEAFF TGTGCCAGCAGTTACTCCGCGGGAGACACTGAAGCTTTCTTT TRBJ1-1 TRBV6-6 . .
CASSQGRGPGELFF TGCGCCAGCAGCCAGGGCAGGGGGCCCGGGGAGCTGTTTTTT TRBJ2-2 TRBV4-3 TRBD1 .
CAIIRGIPTDTQYF TGTGCCATCATAAGGGGGATACCCACAGATACGCAGTATTTT TRBJ2-3 TRBV2 . .